This is a list of T cell receptor beta chains from one sample in a study of beta chain features in type 1 diabetes. Some clones are missing from TCRdb's copy, which holds only in-frame ones; the method was immunoSEQ multiplex PCR. The repertoire holds approximately 160,000 clones, with over 55% as singletons. Sequencing was performed on naive CD4+ T cells from blood. Receptors were obtained from a man aged 25-40 years with type 1 diabetes. Both conserved end residues are part of each CDR3. Fields, in order: V gene, clone size, D gene, J gene, CDR3 DNA, CDR3 protein. A D gene is named only where the DNA matches it firmly. A clone size is listed for some rows: how often the clone was seen (once, few, many), or a class if it is expanded.

V: TRBV9; size: .; D: TRBD2; J: TRBJ2-5; DNA: TGTGCCAGCAGCGTCTCATCTAGCGGGGCCCAAGAGACCCAGTACTTC; CDR3: CASSVSSSGAQETQYF
V: TRBV5-4; size: .; D: .; J: TRBJ2-3; DNA: TGTGCCAGCAGCTTGTTCTTGAGTGGCCCTGACACGGATACGCAGTATTTT; CDR3: CASSLFLSGPDTDTQYF
V: TRBV29-1; size: .; D: .; J: TRBJ2-5; DNA: TGCAGCGTTGGAACCTCTGGCCAAGAGACCCAGTACTTC; CDR3: CSVGTSGQETQYF
V: TRBV29-1; size: .; D: TRBD1; J: TRBJ1-2; DNA: TGCAGCCCGCGTATCACAGGGGGGCATGGCTACACCTTC; CDR3: CSPRITGGHGYTF
V: TRBV19; size: few; D: .; J: TRBJ1-1; DNA: TGTGCCAGTAGTATGCCTGGTTGGTTTACTGAAGCTTTCTTT; CDR3: CASSMPGWFTEAFF
V: TRBV14; size: few; D: .; J: TRBJ1-1; DNA: TGTGCCAGCAGCCAAGTAGATGGTGGGATCACTGAAGCTTTCTTT; CDR3: CASSQVDGGITEAFF
V: TRBV30; size: .; D: .; J: TRBJ2-5; DNA: TGTGCCTGGAGTAGCGGTTTCCAAGAGACCCAGTACTTC; CDR3: CAWSSGFQETQYF
V: TRBV7-9; size: .; D: .; J: TRBJ2-4; DNA: TGTGCCAGCAGCCCCTCAGGGGCCAAAAACATTCAGTACTTC; CDR3: CASSPSGAKNIQYF
V: TRBV29-1; size: .; D: .; J: TRBJ2-5; DNA: TGCAGCGTTGAGGGATATATAGGAGGGCGCGGGGAGACCCAGTACTTC; CDR3: CSVEGYIGGRGETQYF
V: TRBV4-3; size: .; D: .; J: TRBJ2-1; DNA: TGCGCCAGCAGCCTTCGGGGGGCATCCTACAATGAGCAGTTCTTC; CDR3: CASSLRGASYNEQFF
V: TRBV7-2; size: few; D: .; J: TRBJ2-1; DNA: TGTGCCAGCAGCCTCTGGGAGGGGGGCTACAATGAGCAGTTCTTC; CDR3: CASSLWEGGYNEQFF
V: TRBV20-1; size: .; D: .; J: TRBJ1-2; DNA: TGCAGTGCTCGGCAAAACTATGGCTACACCTTC; CDR3: CSARQNYGYTF
V: TRBV7-2; size: few; D: TRBD1; J: TRBJ2-3; DNA: TGTGCCAGCAGCTTAAGGGGACAGGGATCAGATACGCAGTATTTT; CDR3: CASSLRGQGSDTQYF
V: TRBV30; size: .; D: .; J: TRBJ1-1; DNA: TGTGCCTGGAGGTCAGGCCCTGAAGCTTTCTTT; CDR3: CAWRSGPEAFF
V: TRBV6-6; size: .; D: .; J: TRBJ2-5; DNA: TGTGCCAGCAGTCCCGGGGAGCAGACGACCCAGTACTTC; CDR3: CASSPGEQTTQYF
V: TRBV29-1; size: few; D: .; J: TRBJ1-2; DNA: TGCAGCGCCCAACGCCAGTATGGCTACACCTTC; CDR3: CSAQRQYGYTF
V: TRBV10-3; size: .; D: .; J: TRBJ1-5; DNA: TGTGCCATCAGTGAGGGAAGGTTACTTCAGCCCCAGCATTTT; CDR3: CAISEGRLLQPQHF
V: TRBV30; size: few; D: .; J: TRBJ1-3; DNA: TGTGCCTGGAGTACAGTCCTAGTCGCCTACTCTGGAAACACCATATATTTT; CDR3: CAWSTVLVAYSGNTIYF
V: TRBV29-1; size: few; D: .; J: TRBJ2-6; DNA: TGCAGCGTCGCAGTCCGAGGTCAGTCTGGGGCCAACGTCCTGACTTTC; CDR3: CSVAVRGQSGANVLTF
V: TRBV29-1; size: few; D: TRBD1; J: TRBJ1-4; DNA: TGCAGCGTTGGGGACAGACTTAATGAAAAACTGTTTTTT; CDR3: CSVGDRLNEKLFF
V: TRBV10-3; size: few; D: TRBD1; J: TRBJ1-6; DNA: TGTGCCATCAGATTGGACAGGTCGGGCTCACCCCTCCACTTT; CDR3: CAIRLDRSGSPLHF
V: TRBV7-2; size: few; D: .; J: TRBJ2-5; DNA: TGTGCCAGCAGATTTCATGGACCCGGGCAAGAGACCCAGTACTTC; CDR3: CASRFHGPGQETQYF
V: TRBV20-1; size: .; D: TRBD1; J: TRBJ2-1; DNA: TGCAGTGCTGCAGGGGGCGATGAGCAGTTCTTC; CDR3: CSAAGGDEQFF
V: TRBV23-1; size: .; D: .; J: TRBJ2-5; DNA: TGCGCCAGCAGTCATTGGGGACGGGTCCAAGAGACCCAGTACTTC; CDR3: CASSHWGRVQETQYF
V: TRBV2; size: .; D: TRBD1; J: TRBJ2-5; DNA: TGTGCCTCAGTGGTGGGACAGCAAGAGACCCAGTACTTC; CDR3: CASVVGQQETQYF
V: TRBV29-1; size: once; D: .; J: TRBJ2-7; DNA: TGCAGCGTTGAATTAAGGGGAACCTACGAGCAGTACTTC; CDR3: CSVELRGTYEQYF
V: TRBV29-1; size: few; D: TRBD1; J: TRBJ2-5; DNA: TGCAGCTCCAGGACAGGGGCCCAAGAGACCCAGTACTTC; CDR3: CSSRTGAQETQYF
V: TRBV2; size: .; D: .; J: TRBJ1-2; DNA: TGTGCCAGCAGGGTAGGGACGGGCGGTAGCTATGGCTACACCTTC; CDR3: CASRVGTGGSYGYTF
V: TRBV19; size: .; D: .; J: TRBJ2-1; DNA: TGTGCCAGTCATGATCGGAGCAATGAGCAGTTCTTC; CDR3: CASHDRSNEQFF
V: TRBV19; size: few; D: TRBD2; J: TRBJ2-2; DNA: TGTGCCAGTAGTCTCCGGGAGGAGACCGGGGAGCTGTTTTTT; CDR3: CASSLREETGELFF
V: TRBV4-3; size: once; D: TRBD2; J: TRBJ2-7; DNA: TGCGCCAGCAGCCACTACGGGGAGCGGGGGACGTACGAGCAGTACTTC; CDR3: CASSHYGERGTYEQYF
V: TRBV9; size: .; D: TRBD2; J: TRBJ2-3; DNA: TGTGCCAGCAGCGTAGGACTAGCGGGGGTGACCACAGATACGCAGTATTTT; CDR3: CASSVGLAGVTTDTQYF
V: TRBV4-1; size: .; D: .; J: TRBJ2-7; DNA: TGCGCCAGCAGCCAAGATGCAGAGATTAGCTACGAGCAGTACTTC; CDR3: CASSQDAEISYEQYF
V: TRBV5-6; size: .; D: .; J: TRBJ2-6; DNA: TGTGCCAGCAGCTCCAGCTCTGGGGCCAACGTCCTGACTTTC; CDR3: CASSSSSGANVLTF
V: TRBV19; size: .; D: .; J: TRBJ2-6; DNA: TGTGCCAGTAGTTCCGTCTCTGGGGCCAACGTCCTGACTTTC; CDR3: CASSSVSGANVLTF
V: TRBV4-3; size: .; D: .; J: TRBJ2-7; DNA: TGCGCCAGCAGCCGGGGCCAGGGATTAAGCGAGCAGTACTTC; CDR3: CASSRGQGLSEQYF
V: TRBV7-9; size: .; D: .; J: TRBJ2-5; DNA: TGTGCCAGCAGCTTCAGAGGTCAGCAAGAGACCCAGTACTTC; CDR3: CASSFRGQQETQYF
V: TRBV20-1; size: few; D: .; J: TRBJ1-1; DNA: TGCGGGGAATGGGGAAACACTGAAGCTTTCTTT; CDR3: CGEWGNTEAFF